This paragraph reports one TCR beta chain. The specificity of this receptor is unknown. No clone much larger than this one lies a single base away; base qualities are absent. The sample is drawn from a study of T cell changes during pregnancy in multiple sclerosis (dated by TCRdb to between 2018 and 2020). The study in broad terms: Changes in the T cell repertoire over the course of pregnancy were examined in this study in women with multiple sclerosis.

To prepare the library, the immunoSEQ multiplex PCR assay was applied. This immuneACCESS table, as held by TCRdb, lists in-frame sequences with V and J called but not all clones. Of the missing ones, under half trace to an unresolved V gene in checked studies; the others have no known cause. In all, the sample holds tens of thousands of clones, and roughly 92% of those were seen once. The ten biggest clones cover roughly 2% of the sample. Source: peripheral blood, taken in the second trimester of pregnancy. The receptor was derived from a female donor with multiple sclerosis, enrolled in a pregnancy study.

In nucleotide form, the sequence is TGTGCCAGCTCACCGGTCGGGGGACAGACTAACTATGGCTACACCTTC. Translation gives CASSPVGGQTNYGYTF. The V gene is TRBV18 and the J gene is TRBJ1-2, and TRBD1 aligns with 7 junction nucleotides. The CDR1 and CDR2 encoded by the germline V gene are KGHSH and LQKENI. V is cut back by 3 bases and J by 0 bases, with 7 bases in the junction unmatched. Its CDR3 holds 16 amino acids, cysteine through phenylalanine. Kept here is only the CDR3 DNA, which spans 48 bases and is read in frame from base 1.